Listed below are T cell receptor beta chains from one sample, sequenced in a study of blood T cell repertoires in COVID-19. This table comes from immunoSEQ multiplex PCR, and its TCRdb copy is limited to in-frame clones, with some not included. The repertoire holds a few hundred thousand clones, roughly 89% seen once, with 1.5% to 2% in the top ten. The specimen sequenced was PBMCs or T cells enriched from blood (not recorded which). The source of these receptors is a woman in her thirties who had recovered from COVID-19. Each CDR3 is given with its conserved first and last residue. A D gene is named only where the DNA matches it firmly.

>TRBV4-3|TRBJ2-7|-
CASSQGSGEQYF
TGCGCCAGCAGCCAAGGTAGCGGAGAGCAGTACTTC
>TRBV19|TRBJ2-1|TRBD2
CASSRAGESYNEQFF
TGTGCCAGTAGTAGGGCGGGAGAATCCTACAATGAGCAGTTCTTC
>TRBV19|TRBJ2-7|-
CASSILSTLGAVEQYF
TGTGCCAGTAGTATACTCAGCACCTTAGGGGCAGTCGAGCAGTACTTC
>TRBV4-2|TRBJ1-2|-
CASSQDEGDYGYTF
TGTGCCAGCAGCCAAGATGAGGGAGACTATGGCTACACCTTC
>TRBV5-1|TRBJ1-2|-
CASSSGQTYGYTF
TGCGCCAGCAGCTCTGGACAGACATATGGCTACACCTTC
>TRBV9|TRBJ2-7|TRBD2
CASSESGGQWYEQYF
TGTGCCAGCAGCGAGAGCGGGGGGCAGTGGTACGAGCAGTACTTC
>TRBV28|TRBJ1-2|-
CASNTPQLGNYGYTF
TGTGCCAGCAACACACCCCAACTGGGCAACTATGGCTACACCTTC
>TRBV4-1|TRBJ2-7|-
CASSQDPSGSLEQYF
TGCGCCAGCAGCCAAGACCCCTCGGGGTCTCTCGAGCAGTACTTC
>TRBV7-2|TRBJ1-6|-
CASRSDSSNSPLHF
TGTGCCAGCAGATCCGACAGTTCTAATTCACCCCTCCACTTT
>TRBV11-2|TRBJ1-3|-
CASSPRRVGGNTIYF
TGTGCCAGCAGCCCCCGGAGGGTGGGTGGAAACACCATATATTTT